These 15 T cell receptor beta chains were sequenced from one sample in a study of glioma-infiltrating T cells after dendritic cell vaccination. Produced via immunoSEQ multiplex PCR; TCRdb's table is partial and in-frame only. The sample contains more than 95,000 clones, approximately 84% of which appear only once. Regarding time point: after dendritic cell vaccination, including at tumor progression/relapse. This specimen consisted of blood, obtained after dendritic cell vaccination. The source of these receptors is a human donor with glioblastoma.

V usage is TRBV10-1 and J usage is TRBJ2-7, with D possibly TRBD1 on 6 matching bases. The CDR3 loop spans 13 amino acids. V dropped 3 bases and J dropped 2 bases, with 8 bases sitting between them. Germline lookup yields CDR1 WNHNN and CDR2 SYGVQD (reference sequence). In nucleotides, the CDR3 is TGCGCCAGCAGTGACGGACAGACCTACGAGCAGTACTTC. This sequence encodes CASSDGQTYEQYF.

Remarks on this clone: At one of its ends the junction is not consistent with the germline gene, which may arise from a read error. The chain is built from TRBV10-2 and TRBJ2-7, with TRBD1 matching over 9 bases. The CDR3 is 11 amino acids. Germline CDR1 and CDR2: WSHSY and SAAADI. The CDR3 coding sequence is TGCGCCAGCAGTGCCCGGGACAGGGAGACATTC. Translating it yields CASSARDRETF.

The rearrangement links TRBV10-3 to TRBJ2-7, with 7 bases that match TRBD2. This CDR3 has 12 amino acids. Germline lookup yields CDR1 ENHRY and CDR2 SYGVKD. After removal of 4 bases from V and 4 bases from J, the junction contained 1 base not matched to a gene. Here the CDR3 DNA reads TGTGCCATCAGTGGGGGAGGGTACGAGCAGTACTTC. Protein sequence: CAISGGGYEQYF.

V gene TRBV27 combines with J gene TRBJ2-6; perhaps TRBD1 as D (8 bases). The germline V and J ends were trimmed by 5 bases and 2 bases, with 16 bases remaining between them. Germline V lookup: CDR1 MNHEY, CDR2 SMNVEV (reference sequence). The CDR3 is made up of 17 amino acids. CDR3 amino acids: CASSPGQGGTGANVLTF. CDR3 bases: TGTGCCAGCAGTCCTGGACAGGGAGGGACTGGGGCCAACGTCCTGACTTTC.

V is TRBV7-2 and J is TRBJ2-5; D perhaps matches TRBD2 (5 bases). Trimming left V 1 base short and J 3 bases short, with 6 bases between. Germline CDR1 SGHTA, CDR2 FQGNSA. The CDR3 has 13 amino acids. The chain's CDR3 is CASSLVREETQYF. As DNA, the CDR3 is TGTGCCAGCAGCTTAGTGAGGGAAGAGACCCAGTACTTC.

V gene TRBV18 combines with J gene TRBJ1-1; 8 bases match TRBD1. The CDR3 covers 14 residues. The J segment lost 4 bases and the V segment lost 3 bases, leaving 4 bases of the junction unmatched. Germline CDR1 reads KGHSH; CDR2 reads LQKENI. The CDR3 loop reads CASSPDRVSTEAFF. In DNA, the CDR3 is TGTGCCAGCTCACCGGACAGGGTTAGCACTGAAGCTTTCTTT.

The chain has TRBV28 and TRBJ2-7; maybe TRBD2 (5 bases). Germline V gene data show CDR1 as MDHEN and CDR2 as SYDVKM. V was pared by 2 bases and J by 0 bases, with 11 bases between. The CDR3 is 15 residues long. The CDR3 nucleotides are TGTGCCAGCAGTTTAAGGAGCGGCTACTCCTACGAGCAGTACTTC. Translated: CASSLRSGYSYEQYF.

This chain joins TRBV5-5 and TRBJ1-1; D is ambiguous. V was trimmed by 2 bases and J by 3 bases, leaving 8 bases between them. In germline, CDR1 is SGHKS, CDR2 YYEKEE (reference sequence). CDR3 size: 13 residues. CDR3 sequence: CASSFGGDTEAFF. The CDR3 bases are TGTGCCAGCAGCTTTGGTGGAGACACTGAAGCTTTCTTT.

This clone was found once. At the DNA level, this CDR3 is encoded by other sequences in the same sample as well. CDR3 DNA sequence: TGTGCCAGCAGTATTAGTGTTAACTATGGCTACACCTTC. This translates into CASSISVNYGYTF. The rearrangement uses TRBV6-5 and TRBJ1-2; no clear D. This CDR3 is built from 13 residues. The V end was cut by 5 bases, the J end by 1 base, with 8 bases between. CDR1 MNHEY and CDR2 SVGAGI come from the germline V gene.

The V and J genes are TRBV19 and TRBJ2-3; 9 bases line up with TRBD2. V trimming: 3 bases; J trimming: 3 bases; junction bases outside the gene matches: 4. This CDR3 has 15 amino acids. Germline assignment: CDR1 LNHDA and CDR2 SQIVND (reference sequence). CDR3 bases: TGTGCCAGTAGTATTAGACTAGCGGTGACAGATACGCAGTATTTT. It codes for CASSIRLAVTDTQYF.

This chain uses TRBV28 with TRBJ1-1; D is possibly TRBD1 (6 bases). V lost 7 bases to trimming and J lost 1 base, with 19 bases between them. The CDR3 consists of 16 residues. The V gene's germline CDR1 is MDHEN and CDR2 SYDVKM. CDR3 residues: CASNGGRGLGNTEAFF. CDR3 in DNA: TGTGCCAGCAACGGCGGGCGGGGGCTCGGGAACACTGAAGCTTTCTTT. The variable domain in full, with the rest retrieved from reference TRBV28 and TRBJ1-1, is DVKVTQSSRYLVKRTGEKVFLECVQDMDHENMFWYRQDPGLGLRLIYFSYDVKMKEKGDIPEGYSVSREKKERFSLILESASTNQTSMYLCASNGGRGLGNTEAFFGQGTRLTVV.

The rearrangement links TRBV5-1 to TRBJ1-2, with D uncertain. The V end was cut by 7 bases, the J end by 8 bases, with 18 bases between. CDR3 length: 13 amino acids. The germline V gene encodes CDR1 SGHRS and CDR2 YFSETQ. CDR3 in DNA: TGCGCCAGCGCTACGGGATTCCGGATCGGCTACACCTTC. It codes for CASATGFRIGYTF.

In DNA form, the CDR3 reads TGTGCCTGCCGGGACAGGGCGATTTCTGGGGCCAACGTCCTGACTTTC. Translated, it gives CACRDRAISGANVLTF. The V call is TRBV2, the J call TRBJ2-6; 9 bases match TRBD1. CDR1 is SNHLY, CDR2 FYNNEI, per germline. This CDR3 spans 16 amino acids. V trimming: 11 bases; J trimming: 1 base; junction bases outside the gene matches: 9.

V and J are TRBV4-1 and TRBJ2-7, with 9 bases identical to TRBD1. Germline V gene data show CDR1 as MGHRA and CDR2 as YSYEKL. The CDR3 length is 17 residues. Unmatched junction bases numbered 15, after V lost 0 bases and J lost 9 bases. The CDR3 bases are TGCGCCAGCAGCCAAGACGACAGGGGGGTACGGGGTAAACGGCAGTACTTC. It specifies CASSQDDRGVRGKRQYF.

This chain uses TRBV10-1 with TRBJ1-5, with TRBD1 as a possible D gene (5 bases). The germline CDR1 and CDR2 sequences are WNHNN and SYGVQD (reference sequence). The CDR3 extends over 19 amino acids. The V end lost 2 bases, the J end lost 4 bases, and 24 bases lay between the germline ends. The CDR3 nucleotides are TGCGCCAGCAGTGAGAGAGAGGAGGGACGGGAGTTCTTTAATCAGCCCCAGCATTTT. Translating it yields CASSEREEGREFFNQPQHF.